One sample yielded the 17 T cell receptor beta chains listed below, sequenced in a study of blood T cell dynamics during melanoma immunotherapy (dated by TCRdb to 2020 to 2021). In the paper's terms, the time point label means: pre-treatment baseline. The receptor library was made with the immunoSEQ multiplex PCR assay. The table was pulled from immuneACCESS by TCRdb, which kept in-frame rearrangements only. Such tables lose some clones; where checked, under half of the loss comes from unresolved V genes, and the rest has no known cause. Here the sample has around 13,000 clones; 85% to 90% occur a single time. The ten largest clones take up just under 4.5% of the sample. The material was blood, obtained from a patient treated with checkpoint blockade. These receptors came from a human donor with melanoma.

The V and J genes are TRBV5-8 and TRBJ2-5, with D possibly matching TRBD1 (6 bases). The V end was cut by 1 base, the J end by 11 bases, with 21 bases between. The CDR3 length is 15 residues. Germline-derived CDR1 and CDR2 are SGHTS and YDEGEE. DNA of the CDR3: TGTGCCAGCAGCTTGCGTACAGGGCCCCCTAAAGAGCAGTACTTC. This gives the protein CASSLRTGPPKEQYF.

The V call is TRBV28, the J call TRBJ1-5; 12 positions match TRBD1. CDR3 length: 16 amino acids. Germline CDR1 and CDR2: MDHEN and SYDVKM. Trimming removed 4 bases from V and 7 bases from J; junction bases left unmatched: 8. CDR3 loop: CASSSPGQGAWQPQHF. The CDR3 nucleotides read TGTGCCAGCAGTTCGCCGGGACAGGGGGCTTGGCAGCCCCAGCATTTT.

The genes are TRBV18 and TRBJ2-5; 7 bases are shared with TRBD1. The J call may be incorrect, as the DNA end agrees better with TRBJ2-7. Germline loops: CDR1 KGHSH, CDR2 LQKENI. The CDR3 covers 13 residues. The CDR3 spells CASSPRQGYEQYF. CDR3 bases: TGTGCCAGCTCACCCCGACAGGGTTACGAGCAGTACTTC.

This chain connects TRBV27 to TRBJ1-5; perhaps TRBD1 as D (5 bases). The germline V gene encodes CDR1 MNHEY and CDR2 SMNVEV (reference sequence). The CDR3 spans 14 residues. V lost 3 bases and J lost 3, with 9 bases in between. The CDR3 bases are TGTGCCAGCAGTTTCCGAGGGGACAATCAGCCCCAGCATTTT. This gives the protein CASSFRGDNQPQHF.

The CDR3 nucleotides are TGTGCCAGCAGCCCAGGGGGCGCGTATGGCTACACCTTC. Its protein is CASSPGGAYGYTF. The chain couples TRBV7-2 to TRBJ1-2; the match to TRBD1 covers 8 bases. The CDR3 has 13 residues. V trimming: 5 bases; J trimming: 5 bases; junction bases outside the gene matches: 4. Germline V CDR1 and CDR2: SGHTA, FQGNSA.

The V and J genes are TRBV11-3 and TRBJ1-1, with a weak D call TRBD1 (5 bases). The CDR3 covers 15 residues. Looked up from germline, CDR1 is SGHNT and CDR2 is YENEEA. Between the trimmed V and J ends, which lost 4 bases and 1 base, there was a span of 13 bases. CDR3 DNA: TGTGCCAGCAGCTCGGGACCTTCCGGGAACACTGAAGCTTTCTTT. It encodes CASSSGPSGNTEAFF.

This sequence joins TRBV13 and TRBJ1-4; D may be TRBD1 (6 bases). Trimming cost V 5 bases and J 7 bases, with 14 bases left between them. The germline CDR1 and CDR2 sequences are PRHDT and FYEKMQ (reference sequence). This CDR3 has 14 amino acids. Here the CDR3 DNA reads TGTGCCAGCAGCCTCGCAAGGGGGAGTGAAAAACTGTTTTTT. Its translation is CASSLARGSEKLFF.

This clone showed up just a few times. V is TRBV5-5 and J is TRBJ2-7, with 10 bases identical to TRBD1. The CDR3 sequence is 15 residues long. The J segment lost 3 bases and the V segment lost 4 bases, leaving 7 bases of the junction unmatched. Per germline, CDR1 SGHKS and CDR2 YYEKEE (reference sequence). CDR3 sequence reads: CASSAGTGVYYEQYF. The DNA for the CDR3 is TGTGCCAGCAGCGCCGGGACAGGGGTATACTACGAGCAGTACTTC. The variable domain in full, with the rest retrieved from reference TRBV5-5 and TRBJ2-7, is DAGVTQSPTHLIKTRGQQVTLRCSPISGHKSVSWYQQVLGQGPQFIFQYYEKEERGRGNFPDRFSARQFPNYSSELNVNALLLGDSALYLCASSAGTGVYYEQYFGPGTRLTVT.

This sequence joins TRBV19 and TRBJ1-6; tentative D call: TRBD1 (5 bases). Germline assignment: CDR1 LNHDA and CDR2 SQIVND (reference sequence). The CDR3 spans 14 residues. Deletions cut 7 bases from V and 6 bases from J, with 13 bases between. DNA for the CDR3: TGTGCCAGTACCATAGGGGTGCTTAATTCACCCCTCCACTTT. The encoded protein is CASTIGVLNSPLHF.

The J gene is TRBJ1-4, the V gene TRBV6-5; TRBD1 matches 8 bases. The J segment lost 3 bases and the V segment lost 3 bases, leaving 3 bases of the junction unmatched. The germline CDR1 and CDR2 sequences are MNHEY and SVGAGI. CDR3 length equals 15 residues. CDR3 protein: CASSYTTGANEKLFF. Written as DNA, the CDR3 is TGTGCCAGCAGTTATACGACAGGGGCTAATGAAAAACTGTTTTTT.

The chain has TRBV6-4 and TRBJ2-1; 11 bases map to TRBD2. V was clipped by 2 bases and J by 7 bases; unmatched bases: 7. CDR3 length: 16 residues. Germline loops: CDR1 MRHNA, CDR2 SNTAGT. CDR3 sequence reads: CASSDGTSGRGNEQFF. The DNA for the CDR3 is TGTGCCAGCAGTGACGGAACTAGCGGGAGAGGGAATGAGCAGTTCTTC.

V and J are TRBV7-2 and TRBJ2-1; 9 bases agree with TRBD2. J was trimmed by 1 base and V by 5 bases; bases with no gene match: 3. Germline V gene sequence: CDR1 SGHTA, CDR2 FQGNSA. The CDR3 runs 15 residues. The CDR3 bases are TGTGCCAGCAGCGGTCTAGCGGGGTCCTACAATGAGCAGTTCTTC. Its translation: CASSGLAGSYNEQFF.

The chain uses TRBV6-1 and TRBJ1-4; possible D gene TRBD1, 5 bases. With 4 bases removed from V and 2 bases from J, the gap between germline ends came to 8 bases. Per germline, CDR1 MNHNS and CDR2 SASEGT. This CDR3 comprises 14 residues. CDR3 region: CASSGGDTNEKLFF. In DNA form, the CDR3 reads TGTGCCAGCAGTGGGGGCGATACTAATGAAAAACTGTTTTTT.

The CDR3 bases are TGTGCCAGCAGCTCAACCGGGACAGGGAACTATGGCTACACCTTC. It translates to CASSSTGTGNYGYTF. V gene TRBV7-2 combines with J gene TRBJ1-2, with 9 nucleotides matching TRBD1. The V and J ends lost 4 bases and 2 bases, in that order; junction bases with no gene match: 5. This CDR3 comprises 15 residues. The V gene's germline CDR1 is SGHTA and CDR2 FQGNSA.

The V and J genes are TRBV6-5 and TRBJ1-6; D gene ambiguous. This CDR3 is 14 amino acids long. Germline V lookup: CDR1 MNHEY, CDR2 SVGAGI. V lost 6 bases, J lost 7 bases, and 13 bases lay in between. The CDR3 nucleotides read TGTGCCAGCAGAGACTCGGGCCCGAATTCACCCCTCCACTTT. It codes for CASRDSGPNSPLHF.

The chain couples TRBV6-1 to TRBJ2-3; TRBD1 is a possible D gene (6 bases). The CDR3 sequence is 13 residues long. Germline V lookup: CDR1 MNHNS, CDR2 SASEGT. The V and J ends lost 7 bases and 2 bases respectively, with 10 bases between them. This CDR3 reads CASNRVNTDTQYF. CDR3 coding DNA: TGTGCCAGCAACAGGGTTAACACAGATACGCAGTATTTT.

The chain links TRBV12-5 to TRBJ1-2; possibly TRBD1 for D (6 bases). Germline CDR1 reads LGHNT; CDR2 reads FRNRAP. The CDR3 is made up of 13 amino acids. With 4 bases removed from V and 4 bases from J, the gap between germline ends came to 10 bases. CDR3 bases: TGTGCTAGTGGTTATGGACAGTTCTATGGCTACACCTTC. Its translation is CASGYGQFYGYTF.